This entry lists 20 T cell receptor beta chains sequenced from one sample in a study of Graves' ophthalmopathy and Graves' hyperthyroidism. CDR3 regions of TCR beta were amplified from RNA transcripts. HTBI primers served in a first-round RT-PCR, which a second-round multiplex PCR followed. One entry per CDR3 protein results from TCRdb running MiXCR on the multiplex PCR reads. Here the sample spans approximately 460,000 distinct CDR3 sequences, roughly 14% being singletons. The source material was blood. The receptors shown here come from a young woman with Graves' ophthalmopathy.

The chain joins TRBV28 to TRBJ2-4; D call uncertain. V was trimmed by 7 bases and J by 0 bases, leaving 13 bases between them. This CDR3 has 15 residues. Germline V gives CDR1 MDHEN, CDR2 SYDVKM. Written as DNA, the CDR3 is TGTGCCAGCATGTCTCGCGTCTTAGCCAAAAACATTCAGTACTTC. This translates into CASMSRVLAKNIQYF. The full variable domain, rest sourced from reference TRBV28 and TRBJ2-4, is DVKVTQSSRYLVKRTGEKVFLECVQDMDHENMFWYRQDPGLGLRLIYFSYDVKMKEKGDIPEGYSVSREKKERFSLILESASTNQTSMYLCASMSRVLAKNIQYFGAGTRLSVL.

This clonotype was observed many times. The CDR3 DNA is TGTGCCAGCAATATCAGGCGCACTGAAGCTTTCTTT. Protein sequence: CASNIRRTEAFF. V gene TRBV12-3 or TRBV12-4 combines with J gene TRBJ1-1; D unclear. Trimming shortened V by 7 bases and J by 4 bases, and 10 bases separated the two germline ends. The CDR3 totals 12 residues.

The chain links TRBV5-6 to TRBJ2-3; 7 bases line up with TRBD2. Germline V CDR1 and CDR2: SGHDT, YYEEEE. V trimming: 1 base; J trimming: 1 base; junction bases outside the gene matches: 0. The CDR3 consists of 14 residues. CDR3 DNA sequence: TGTGCCAGCAGCTTGAGCGGGGGCACAGATACGCAGTATTTT. Amino acids: CASSLSGGTDTQYF.

This clonotype was observed many times. This sequence joins TRBV7-8 and TRBJ1-2; 9 bases align to TRBD1. This CDR3 region has 15 residues. V lost 5 bases and J lost 7; bases outside the gene matches: 11. Germline lookup yields CDR1 SGHVS and CDR2 FQNEAQ. CDR3 DNA: TGTGCCAGCAGCCCCGAGTCCGGGACAGGGATTGGCTACACCTTC. Translating it yields CASSPESGTGIGYTF.

The gene calls are TRBV6-1 and TRBJ2-3; D tentatively fits TRBD1 or TRBD2 (5 bases each). This CDR3 has 16 amino acids. Germline V gives CDR1 MNHNS, CDR2 SASEGT. Trimming took off 6 bases at V and 3 bases at J, with 19 bases between the two ends. The CDR3 DNA follows: TGTGCCAGCAGCGCCGGGACCCCGGGGCGGACAGATACGCAGTATTTT. Amino acids: CASSAGTPGRTDTQYF.

This clonotype was picked up one time. Given a much more abundant clone one base away, this may be a read error. The chain has TRBV7-9 and TRBJ1-3; TRBD1 is a possible D gene (5 bases). Germline V gene data show CDR1 as SEHNR and CDR2 as FQNEAQ (reference sequence). The CDR3 totals 13 residues. The CDR3 DNA is TGTGCCGGCAGCTTTACAAGGGGTGGTACCATATATTTT. Its protein is CAGSFTRGGTIYF.

V and J are TRBV6-1 and TRBJ2-7, with D perhaps TRBD2 (7 bases). The V end lost 6 bases, the J end lost 4 bases, and 22 bases lay between the germline ends. CDR1 is MNHNS, CDR2 SASEGT, per germline. CDR3 length: 16 amino acids. CDR3 in amino acids: CASSSLTGGGLYEQYF. CDR3 DNA: TGTGCCAGCAGCTCCCTTACGGGGGGCGGATTATACGAGCAGTACTTC.

Turning to this clonotype: An end of the junction differs from the germline gene, which may be a read error. The gene calls are TRBV28 and TRBJ1-6; D possibly corresponds to TRBD1 (5 bases). CDR1 and CDR2 (germline): MDHEN, SYDVKM. This CDR3 has 16 residues. CDR3 amino acids: CASSLEGRAYNLPLHF. The CDR3 DNA sequence: TGTGCCAGCAGTTTAGAGGGGAGGGCCTATAATTTACCCCTCCACTTT.

This clonotype was detected ten times or more. This chain connects TRBV12-3 or TRBV12-4 to TRBJ1-2; D may be TRBD1 (5 bases). The CDR3 is 14 residues long. V lost 4 bases and J 8 bases, leaving 17 bases between the germline ends. CDR3 amino acids: CASSSATVPLGYTF. In DNA form, the CDR3 reads TGTGCCAGCAGTTCCGCGACAGTCCCGCTAGGCTACACCTTC.

About this clonotype itself: It is likely a read error, because the conserved phenylalanine at the end of the CDR3 is missing. The chain joins TRBV5-1 to TRBJ2-5; 8 bases line up with TRBD1. V gave up 3 bases and J gave up 5 bases; unmatched junction bases: 9. Germline V CDR1 and CDR2: SGHRS, YFSETQ. The CDR3 is 15 amino acids. This CDR3 reads CASSSRTGPWETQYL. The CDR3 nucleotides read TGCGCCAGCAGCTCCCGGACAGGGCCTTGGGAGACCCAGTACCTC.

There are many counts of this clonotype. The CDR3 region is CASGGQLNTEAFF. The CDR3 nucleotides are TGTGCCAGCGGTGGACAGCTGAACACTGAAGCTTTCTTT. The chain couples TRBV28 to TRBJ1-1, with D tentatively TRBD1 (6 bases). The V end lost 8 bases, the J end lost 0 bases, and 10 bases lay between the germline ends. The length of the CDR3 is 13 residues. Germline CDR1 and CDR2: MDHEN and SYDVKM.

The sample holds many counts of this clonotype. This rearrangement joins TRBV7-2 to TRBJ2-5; 7 nucleotides align to TRBD2. Germline CDR1 reads SGHTA; CDR2 reads FQGNSA. CDR3 length equals 15 residues. Trimming cost V 5 bases and J 5 bases; bases outside gene matches: 11. CDR3 DNA sequence: TGTGCCAGCAGCCTTCACGCATCCGGGGGGGAGACCCAGTACTTC. This gives the protein CASSLHASGGETQYF.

This clonotype was recorded at least ten times. This chain connects TRBV4-1 to TRBJ1-2; 7 nucleotides agree with TRBD1. After removal of 1 base from V and 3 bases from J, the junction contained 17 bases not matched to a gene. CDR3 length: 19 amino acids. Germline CDR1 and CDR2: MGHRA and YSYEKL. The DNA for the CDR3 is TGCGCCAGCAGCCAAGCCAGCCCGGGACAGACCAAAATCTACTATGGCTACACCTTC. This translates into CASSQASPGQTKIYYGYTF.

The chain recombines TRBV3-1 with TRBJ2-7, with 10 bases fitting TRBD2. CDR3 length equals 16 residues. Germline V gene lookup returns CDR1 LGHDT and CDR2 YNNKEL (reference sequence). The V segment lost 4 bases and the J segment 3 bases; nucleotides outside the gene matches: 9. This CDR3 is CASSLRRASGSYEQYF. CDR3 DNA: TGTGCCAGCAGCCTCAGACGGGCTAGCGGGAGCTACGAGCAGTACTTC.

CDR3 coding DNA: TGTGCCAGCAGTTCAGCGGGGTATAATCAGCCCCAGCATTTT. Amino acid sequence: CASSSAGYNQPQHF. The chain combines TRBV12-3 or TRBV12-4 with TRBJ1-5; D not certain. CDR3 length equals 14 residues. Between the trimmed V and J ends, which lost 4 bases and 4 bases, there was a span of 11 bases.

This clonotype was seen at least ten times. The rearrangement joins TRBV29-1 to TRBJ2-5; the D gene could be TRBD1 or TRBD2 (5 bases each). Germline CDR1 is SQVTM and CDR2 is ANQGSEA. Trimming shortened V by 8 bases and J by 3 bases, and 10 bases separated the two germline ends. The CDR3 is 11 amino acids. CDR3 nucleotides: TGCAGCATCGGGACGAAAGAGACCCAGTACTTC. This encodes CSIGTKETQYF.

This clonotype was recorded many times. This chain uses TRBV12-3 or TRBV12-4 with TRBJ1-2; D not resolved. V lost 2 bases and J 7 bases, leaving 14 bases between the germline ends. The CDR3 length is 14 residues. CDR3 nucleotides: TGTGCCAGCAGTTTATCGCGGACGAATATTGGCTACACCTTC. Its protein is CASSLSRTNIGYTF.

This clonotype has ten or more counts. This chain uses TRBV27 with TRBJ1-5, with D unresolved. Germline V lookup: CDR1 MNHEY, CDR2 SMNVEV (reference sequence). The V gene lost 0 bases and the J gene lost 7 bases, with 7 bases spanning the gap. This CDR3 is 13 amino acids long. CDR3 sequence: CASSLSIGQPQHF. The DNA of the CDR3 is TGTGCCAGCAGTTTATCGATTGGGCAGCCCCAGCATTTT.

This clonotype was detected many times. The gene calls are TRBV5-1 and TRBJ1-1; TRBD1 aligns across 10 bases. The CDR3 has 15 amino acids. Germline CDR1 and CDR2: SGHRS and YFSETQ. The trim removed 3 bases at V and 6 bases at J, leaving 8 bases unmatched. Here the CDR3 reads CASSSPGQGTPEAFF. The CDR3 DNA follows: TGCGCCAGCAGCTCTCCGGGACAGGGGACTCCTGAAGCTTTCTTT.

This clonotype came up many times. The chain employs TRBV6-1 and TRBJ2-5; 8 bases line up with TRBD1. The germline V gene has CDR1 MNHNS and CDR2 SASEGT. V lost 4 bases to trimming and J lost 5 bases; unmatched junction nucleotides: 3. The CDR3 is made up of 13 amino acids. The CDR3 reads CASSARGPETQYF. CDR3 bases: TGTGCCAGCAGTGCCAGGGGGCCGGAGACCCAGTACTTC.